A selection of T cell receptor beta chains follows, all from one sample in a study of blood T cells in healthy people across ages. MiXCR, run by TCRdb on the 5' RACE reads, gives a single entry per CDR3 protein. The profile shows some 1.5 million distinct CDR3 sequences, 28% of them singletons. The sample consisted of blood. Receptors were obtained from a young woman in good health. Both conserved end residues are part of each CDR3. Fields, in order: V gene, CDR3 protein.

TRBV12-3/TRBV12-4,CASSTYRGSVNEQFF
TRBV7-6,CAWHTGTEAFF
TRBV9,CASSVQQGNGYTF
TRBV20-1,CSARPRTETPYEQYF
TRBV20-1,CSAPTSSYIQYF
TRBV5-1,CASSPGEGDYGYTF
TRBV5-1,CASSLVAGGKNEQYF
TRBV27,CASSPWTGAKNIQYF
TRBV28,CASSTTGTGGYEQYF
TRBV3-1,CASSQDRDEQYF
TRBV6-2/TRBV6-3,CASSYSTPRTSGQETQYF
TRBV7-2,CASSSIRAHEQYF
TRBV27,CASSSPGQETYEQYF
TRBV5-1,CASSPGPTDTQYF
TRBV3-1,CASSQFPGQGWEQYF
TRBV11-2,CASSGPLYEQYF
TRBV6-5,CASCPGLNWEQYF
TRBV20-1,CSAGNQGAFSPEQYF
TRBV4-3,CASGQLTGTVNEKLFF
TRBV10-2,CVSSEAGGSKTKYF
TRBV20-1,CSASSGGAETQYF
TRBV7-9,CASSLSGSPRNEQFF
TRBV27,CASRGFGTGTYEQYF
TRBV24-1,CATSGGSGETQYF
TRBV6-5,CASSYRRGLGQPQHF
TRBV7-9,CASSSRATTEAFF
TRBV27,CASSFNRAYGYTF
TRBV12-3/TRBV12-4,CASRAALTIPFF
TRBV5-1,CASSLGYGANVLTF
TRBV7-2,CASSLAGQAINYGHTF
TRBV12-5,CASGRNQPQHF
TRBV2,CASSEDLASHNEQFF
TRBV9,CASSVIGNSPLHF
TRBV6-5,CASSIQGVNQPQHF
TRBV20-1,CSGMGGPLYEQYF
TRBV5-6,CASSPVGGMNTEAFF
TRBV27,CASSLYVGGGYTF
TRBV25-1,CASSDPAVNTEAFF
TRBV12-3/TRBV12-4,CASSPGGSGYEQYF
TRBV7-9,CASQQTHGTDTQYF
TRBV28,CASTLGGIRTYGYTF
TRBV5-1,CASSLDFGTGNEQYF
TRBV6-5,CASSYSPPSAHNEQYF
TRBV2,CASSERSGGYNEQYF
TRBV6-2/TRBV6-3,CASSFTRGSGANVLTF
TRBV7-8,CASSLVNQPLHF